One T cell receptor (beta chain) is described in this entry. The target antigen is unknown. Other DNA sequences of this sample code for an identical CDR3. This sample was taken from a study of T cells in localized non-small cell lung cancer. Study-level results: One tumor region alone was sequenced, and heterogeneity therefore remains possible.

Profiling relied on immunoSEQ multiplex PCR, and the TCRdb table lists in-frame clones only, not all of them. This repertoire shows tens of thousands of clones, around nine tenths found once; its top ten account for roughly a tenth. This TCR was sampled from a woman aged 40-69 years with stage II lung adenocarcinoma. This material consisted of PBMCs, taken before any cancer treatment.

CDR3 sequence (DNA): TGCGCCAGCAGCTTGGTAGCAGGGGCCGGGGAGCTGTTTTTT. It encodes CASSLVAGAGELFF. The chain links TRBV5-1 to TRBJ2-2, with TRBD1 as a possible D gene (6 bases). Trimming stripped 0 bases from V and 6 bases from J, with 9 bases between. Germline values: CDR1 SGHRS, CDR2 YFSETQ. The CDR3 sequence is 14 residues long.